This T cell receptor beta chain is from a study of blood T cell repertoires in COVID-19. Overall study: Specimens from acute and convalescent COVID-19 originated in the United States, Italy and Spain. From T cells, B-cell-depleted T cells, or PBMCs came the material, which was cDNA or gDNA.

Assay: immunoSEQ multiplex PCR; the TCRdb copy retains only in-frame clones and omits some. The table shows approximately 140,000 clones, with approximately 80% occurring only once. There are 13 residues in the CDR3. The V and J ends lost 6 bases and 5 bases respectively, with 14 bases between them. Germline loops: CDR1 SQVTM, CDR2 ANQGSEA. This chain links TRBV29-1 with TRBJ2-1; possibly TRBD1 for D (6 bases). The source of this sequence is a woman aged 40-49 years with active or convalescent COVID-19. The sequenced material came from peripheral blood. CDR3 in amino acids: CSVPGTSDNEQFF. CDR3 bases: TGCAGCGTGCCCGGGACATCAGACAATGAGCAGTTCTTC.